These T cell receptor beta chains were read from a single sample in a study of technical replicates of blood from a few donors. Sequenced by immunoSEQ multiplex PCR; TCRdb stores in-frame clones only, minus some. Of 75,000 to 95,000 clones in the sample, 80% to 95% were seen once. Sequencing input: T cells isolated from PBMCs. The receptors were sampled from a human donor in good health. Both conserved end residues are part of each CDR3. D genes are given only for firm matches. Size is omitted from some rows. Given values are once, few, many or a class for expanded clones.

>TRBV11-2|TRBJ2-3|NA|NA
TGTGCCAGCAGCTTCGGGGGTGATACGCAGTATTTT
CASSFGGDTQYF
>TRBV6-1|TRBJ1-5|NA|TRBD1
TGTGCCAGCAGGGAGACAGGGGATCAGCCCCAGCATTTT
CASRETGDQPQHF
>TRBV11-2|TRBJ1-5|NA|TRBD1
TGTGCCAGCAGCTTAGGCGGGACAGTTAATCAGCCCCAGCATTTT
CASSLGGTVNQPQHF
>TRBV5-1|TRBJ2-2|NA|TRBD1
TGCGCCAGCAGCTACCAAGGACAGGGGTCTACCGGGGAGCTGTTTTTT
CASSYQGQGSTGELFF
>TRBV14|TRBJ2-7|NA|NA
TGTGCCAGCAGCGTCAGGGGGACTAGCTCCTACGAGCAGTACTTC
CASSVRGTSSYEQYF
>TRBV16|TRBJ2-7|NA|TRBD2
TGTGCCAGCAGCCGCGGGGAGGGTGCGGTGTACGAGCAGTACTTC
CASSRGEGAVYEQYF
>TRBV11-2|TRBJ1-1|NA|NA
TGTGCCAGCAGCCCCCCCGGTAACACTGAAGCTTTCTTT
CASSPPGNTEAFF
>TRBV4-1|TRBJ2-6|once|NA
TGCGCCAGCAGCCTCGCCGGTTCTGGGGCCAACGTCCTGACTTTC
CASSLAGSGANVLTF
>TRBV28|TRBJ2-7|NA|TRBD1
TGTGCCAGCAGTTTCGACCCGCGGACAGGAAGCTCCTACGAGCAGTACTTC
CASSFDPRTGSSYEQYF
>TRBV6-1|TRBJ1-2|NA|NA
TGTGCCAGCAGTGAAGCATTAGGAGGGACCTATGGCTACACCTTC
CASSEALGGTYGYTF
>TRBV2|TRBJ1-1|NA|NA
TGTGCCAGCAGTGTAGAATCTGAAGGGGCTGAAGCTTTCTTT
CASSVESEGAEAFF
>TRBV7-8|TRBJ2-1|NA|NA
TGTGCCAGCAGCTTAGAGTGGGTAGGGGGGGATGAGCAGTTCTTC
CASSLEWVGGDEQFF
>TRBV6-1|TRBJ1-1|once|NA
TGTGCCAGTAGGACAGATCCGAACACTGAAGCTTTCTTT
CASRTDPNTEAFF
>TRBV11-2|TRBJ1-2|NA|NA
TGTGCCAGCAGCAGCGACCTTGGACAGCCTGCTTATGGCTACACCTTC
CASSSDLGQPAYGYTF
>TRBV20-1|TRBJ2-5|NA|NA
TGCAGTGCTAGGCAGGAAGAGACCCAGTACTTC
CSARQEETQYF
>TRBV6-4|TRBJ2-6|NA|NA
TGTGCCAGCAGTGACTCCGGAGGGCTTGGGGCCAACGTCCTGACTTTC
CASSDSGGLGANVLTF
>TRBV14|TRBJ1-4|NA|NA
TGTGCCAGCAGCCCGGGACAAGAAAAACTGTTTTTT
CASSPGQEKLFF
>TRBV4-1|TRBJ1-1|few|NA
TGCGCCAGCCACGAGGGCCAGGGAGGCACTGAAGCTTTCTTT
CASHEGQGGTEAFF
>TRBV7-3|TRBJ1-1|NA|NA
TGTGCCAGCAGCTTAGGCGGGACCACTGAAGCTTTCTTT
CASSLGGTTEAFF
>TRBV19|TRBJ2-3|NA|TRBD2
TGTGCCAGTAGTATCTATAGCGGGAGCACAGATACGCAGTATTTT
CASSIYSGSTDTQYF
>TRBV6-4|TRBJ2-1|NA|TRBD2
TGTGCCAGCAGTGACGGGACTAGTTTGACCTACAATGAGCAGTTCTTC
CASSDGTSLTYNEQFF
>TRBV29-1|TRBJ2-7|NA|NA
TGCAGCGTTGGAACCGGGACACCCTCCTACGAGCAGTACTTC
CSVGTGTPSYEQYF
>TRBV28|TRBJ1-2|NA|NA
TGTGCCAGCAGGCCCCCGGCGCGGGACTATGGCTACACCTTC
CASRPPARDYGYTF
>TRBV11-1|TRBJ2-2|few|TRBD1
TGTGCCAGCAGCTTCCCCAGGGGGCCCGGGGAGCTGTTTTTT
CASSFPRGPGELFF
>TRBV5-1|TRBJ2-4|NA|TRBD1
TGCGCCAGCAGCCCCGATGGGACAGTTATAAACATTCAGTACTTC
CASSPDGTVINIQYF
>TRBV6-5|TRBJ1-5|NA|TRBD1
TGTGCCAGCCGAACGACAGGGGGCAATCAGCCCCAGCATTTT
CASRTTGGNQPQHF
>TRBV30|TRBJ1-1|few|NA
TGTGCCTGGAGAGGGGAGGAAACTGAAGCTTTCTTT
CAWRGEETEAFF
>TRBV28|TRBJ2-7|NA|TRBD1
TGTGCCAGCAGTTTATCGGACAGGGGGATTGGCGAGCAGTACTTC
CASSLSDRGIGEQYF
>TRBV7-9|TRBJ2-7|NA|TRBD2
TGTGCCAGCAGCTCTAGGACTAGCGGGATCTACGAGCAGTACTTC
CASSSRTSGIYEQYF
>TRBV18|TRBJ2-3|NA|NA
TGTGCCAGCTCCCCAACTAGCGATACGCAGTATTTT
CASSPTSDTQYF
>TRBV19|TRBJ1-3|NA|TRBD1
TGTGCCAGTAGTATTGGGACAGTCTTCTCTGGAAACACCATATATTTT
CASSIGTVFSGNTIYF
>TRBV5-1|TRBJ2-7|NA|NA
TGCGCCAGCAGCTTACAGATTGGGGGCACCGAGCAGTACTTC
CASSLQIGGTEQYF
>TRBV2|TRBJ1-3|NA|NA
TGTGCCAGCAGTGGATGGGGCGCTGGAAACACCATATATTTT
CASSGWGAGNTIYF
>TRBV11-3|TRBJ2-5|NA|NA
TGTGCCAGCAGGGCTAGCGAGTACCAAGAGACCCAGTACTTC
CASRASEYQETQYF
>TRBV19|TRBJ2-7|NA|TRBD1
TGTGCCAGTAGTATCGGGACAGGTTTTTACGAGCAGTACTTC
CASSIGTGFYEQYF
>TRBV6-4|TRBJ1-5|NA|NA
TGTGCCAGCAGAGAAACAGGGCTGGGGGGCAATCAGCCCCAGCATTTT
CASRETGLGGNQPQHF
>TRBV7-8|TRBJ2-7|NA|NA
TGTGCCAGCAGCCCCTCAGAGGGTTCGAGGTACGAGCAGTACTTC
CASSPSEGSRYEQYF
>TRBV10-3|TRBJ2-7|NA|TRBD2
TGTGCCATCAGTGAGCCACGACTAGGGAGGGTCTCGGAGCAGTACTTC
CAISEPRLGRVSEQYF
>TRBV2|TRBJ2-7|NA|TRBD2
TGTGCCAGCAGTGAAGCGGGCGGGGGGTACTACGTACACGAGCAGTACTTC
CASSEAGGGYYVHEQYF
>TRBV6-6|TRBJ2-1|NA|TRBD2
TGTGCCAGCAGCGGGAGACTAGCGGGGAACAATGAGCAGTTCTTC
CASSGRLAGNNEQFF
>TRBV19|TRBJ1-2|NA|TRBD1
TGTGCCACGACAGGGGATGGCTACACCTTC
CATTGDGYTF
>TRBV5-1|TRBJ1-1|few|NA
TGCGCCAGCAGCTTGGGACAGGACACTGAAGCTTTCTTT
CASSLGQDTEAFF
>TRBV10-3|TRBJ1-5|NA|NA
TGTGCCACGCACCCGTCGGAGGGCAATCAGCCCCAGCATTTT
CATHPSEGNQPQHF
>TRBV27|TRBJ1-2|NA|TRBD1
TGTGCCAGCACACGGGACAGCAACCCTTATGGCTACACCTTC
CASTRDSNPYGYTF
>TRBV9|TRBJ2-5|NA|NA
TGTGCCAGCAGCCGAGAACCTAGAAAACGGGAGTACTTC
CASSREPRKREYF
>TRBV19|TRBJ1-4|NA|NA
TGTGCCAGTAGTTTATCGGGACAACCTAATGAAAAACTGTTTTTT
CASSLSGQPNEKLFF
>TRBV11-2|TRBJ2-2|NA|TRBD2
TGTGCCAGCAGCTCCCCGGGAGCGGGGGACACCGGGGAGCTGTTTTTT
CASSSPGAGDTGELFF
>TRBV30|TRBJ2-1|NA|TRBD1
TGTGCCTGGAGTGTATTCGGACAGGGATTGGTTAATGAGCAGTTCTTC
CAWSVFGQGLVNEQFF
>TRBV5-6|TRBJ2-1|once|NA
TGTGCCAGCAGTATCAGATACCCCTACAATGAGCAGTTCTTC
CASSIRYPYNEQFF
>TRBV28|TRBJ1-5|NA|TRBD1
TGTGCCAGCATGACAGGGGGCGGAGTGGGCAATCAGCCCCAGCATTTT
CASMTGGGVGNQPQHF